This T cell receptor (beta chain) was captured by sequencing in a study of shared clonotypes between healthy human individuals. Study summary: The study used three CD4 naive, three CD4 memory, two CD8 naive and one CD8 memory plate per donor.

Trimming removed 5 bases from V and 7 bases from J, with 9 bases in between. The length of the CDR3 is 11 residues. CDR1 is MGHDK, CDR2 SYGVNS, per germline. Only CD45RO-negative cells positively selected for CCR7 counted as naive CD8 cells, so terminally differentiated effector memory CD45RA+ cells were excluded. The data were produced by immunoSEQ multiplex PCR, yet TCRdb's version contains in-frame clones alone and is incomplete. The repertoire includes about 2.1 million clones, 93% of them detected once, and more than 1.5% sits in the top ten. Turning to this clone: Its matching antigen is unknown.

Study-wide results and limits: Naive CD4 clonotypes were shared across a handful of donors at 5% to 6%.

The sample taken for sequencing was naive CD8+ T cells from PBMCs. The receptor comes from a man younger than 35 in good health. Some clones in this sample may be carry-over from other donors' samples. The chain carries TRBV25-1 and TRBJ2-7; D remains unclear. Written as DNA, the CDR3 is TGTGCCAGCAGTCCCGCTGGGGAGCAGTACTTC. The encoded protein is CASSPAGEQYF.